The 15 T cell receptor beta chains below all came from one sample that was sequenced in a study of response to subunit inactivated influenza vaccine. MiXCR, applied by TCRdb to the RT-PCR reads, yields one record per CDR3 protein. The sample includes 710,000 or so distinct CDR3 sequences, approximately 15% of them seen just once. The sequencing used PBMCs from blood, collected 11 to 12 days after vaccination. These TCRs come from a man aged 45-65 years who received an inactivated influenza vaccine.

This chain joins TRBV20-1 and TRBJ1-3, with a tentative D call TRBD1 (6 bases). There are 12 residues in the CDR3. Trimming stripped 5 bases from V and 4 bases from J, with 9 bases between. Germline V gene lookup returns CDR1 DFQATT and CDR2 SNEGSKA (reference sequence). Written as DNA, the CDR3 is TGCAGTGCTCGGAGGGGGGGAAACACCATATATTTT. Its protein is CSARRGGNTIYF.

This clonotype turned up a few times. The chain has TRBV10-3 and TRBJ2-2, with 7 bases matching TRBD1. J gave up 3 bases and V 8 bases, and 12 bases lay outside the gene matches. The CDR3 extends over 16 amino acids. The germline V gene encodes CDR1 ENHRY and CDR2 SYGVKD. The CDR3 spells CAIPRRGGLDTGELFF. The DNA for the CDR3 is TGTGCCATCCCCCGAAGAGGGGGCCTGGACACCGGGGAGCTGTTTTTT.

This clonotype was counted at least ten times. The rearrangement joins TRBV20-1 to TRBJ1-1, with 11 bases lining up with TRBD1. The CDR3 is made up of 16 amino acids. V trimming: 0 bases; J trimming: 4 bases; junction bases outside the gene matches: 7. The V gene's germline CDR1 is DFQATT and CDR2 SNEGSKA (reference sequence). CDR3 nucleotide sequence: TGCAGTGCTAGAGACGGGACAGGGGGTTATATCACTGAAGCTTTCTTT. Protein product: CSARDGTGGYITEAFF.

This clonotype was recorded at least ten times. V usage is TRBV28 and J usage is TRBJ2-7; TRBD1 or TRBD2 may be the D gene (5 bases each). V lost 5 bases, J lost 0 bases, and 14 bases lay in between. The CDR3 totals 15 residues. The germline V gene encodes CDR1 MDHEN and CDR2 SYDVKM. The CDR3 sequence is CASSKPRESSYEQYF. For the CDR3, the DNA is TGTGCCAGCAGTAAACCCAGGGAGAGCTCCTACGAGCAGTACTTC.

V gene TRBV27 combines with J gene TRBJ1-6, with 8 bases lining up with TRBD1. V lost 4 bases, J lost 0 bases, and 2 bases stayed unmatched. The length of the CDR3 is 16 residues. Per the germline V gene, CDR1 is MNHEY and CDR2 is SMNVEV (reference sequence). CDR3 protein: CASSWTGTSYNSPLHF. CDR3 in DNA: TGTGCCAGCAGTTGGACAGGGACCTCCTATAATTCACCCCTCCACTTT.

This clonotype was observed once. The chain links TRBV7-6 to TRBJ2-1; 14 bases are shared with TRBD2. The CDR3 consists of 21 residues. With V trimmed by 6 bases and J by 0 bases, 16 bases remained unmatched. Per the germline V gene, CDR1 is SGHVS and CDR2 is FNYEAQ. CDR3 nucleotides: TGTGCCAGCAGTCTAGGATACGGACTAGCGGGAGGAACGAGCTCCTACAATGAGCAGTTCTTC. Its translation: CASSLGYGLAGGTSSYNEQFF.

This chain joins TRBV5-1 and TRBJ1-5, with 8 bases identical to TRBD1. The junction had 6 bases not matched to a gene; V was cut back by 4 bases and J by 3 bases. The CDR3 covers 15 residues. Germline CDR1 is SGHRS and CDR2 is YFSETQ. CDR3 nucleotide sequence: TGCGCCAGCAGCATAGGACAGGGCGACAATCAGCCCCAGCATTTT. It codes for CASSIGQGDNQPQHF.

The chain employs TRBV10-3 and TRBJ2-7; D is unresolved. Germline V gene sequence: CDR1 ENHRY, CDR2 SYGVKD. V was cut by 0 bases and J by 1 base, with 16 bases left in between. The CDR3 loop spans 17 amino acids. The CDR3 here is CAISESGYSLVSYEQYF. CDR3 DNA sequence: TGTGCCATCAGTGAGTCTGGCTACTCCTTAGTTTCCTACGAGCAGTACTTC.

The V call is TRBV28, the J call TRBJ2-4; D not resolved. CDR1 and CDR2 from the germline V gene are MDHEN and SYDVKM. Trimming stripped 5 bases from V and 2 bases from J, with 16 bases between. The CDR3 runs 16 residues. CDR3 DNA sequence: TGTGCCAGCAGTCCATACCCATTTCAATCCAAAAACATTCAGTACTTC. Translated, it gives CASSPYPFQSKNIQYF.

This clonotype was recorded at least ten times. The CDR3 DNA sequence: TGTGCCAGCAGCTTAGGTCAGGCTGGAAACACCATATATTTT. Residues: CASSLGQAGNTIYF. The chain has TRBV7-2 and TRBJ1-3; D is uncertain. Germline V gives CDR1 SGHTA, CDR2 FQGNSA. There are 14 residues in the CDR3. Trimming stripped 1 base from V and 2 bases from J, with 6 bases between.

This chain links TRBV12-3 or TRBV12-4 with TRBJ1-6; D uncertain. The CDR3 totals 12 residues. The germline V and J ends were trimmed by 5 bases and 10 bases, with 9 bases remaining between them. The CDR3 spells CASSHHGSPLHF. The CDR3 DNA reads TGTGCCAGCAGTCACCATGGGTCACCCCTCCACTTT.

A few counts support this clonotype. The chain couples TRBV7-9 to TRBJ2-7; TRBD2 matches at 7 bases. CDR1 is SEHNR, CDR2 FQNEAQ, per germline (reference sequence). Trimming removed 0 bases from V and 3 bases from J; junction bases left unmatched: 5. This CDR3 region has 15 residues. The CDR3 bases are TGTGCCAGCAGCTTAGCGGCAGGGAGGGTCTACGAGCAGTACTTC. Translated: CASSLAAGRVYEQYF.

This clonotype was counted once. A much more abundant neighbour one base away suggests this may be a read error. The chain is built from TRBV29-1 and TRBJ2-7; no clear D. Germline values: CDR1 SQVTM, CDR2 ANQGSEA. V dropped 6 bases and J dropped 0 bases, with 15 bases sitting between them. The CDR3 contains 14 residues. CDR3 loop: CSVAQRHDSYEQYF. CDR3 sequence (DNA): TGCAGCGTCGCCCAACGACATGACTCCTACGAGCAGTACTTC.

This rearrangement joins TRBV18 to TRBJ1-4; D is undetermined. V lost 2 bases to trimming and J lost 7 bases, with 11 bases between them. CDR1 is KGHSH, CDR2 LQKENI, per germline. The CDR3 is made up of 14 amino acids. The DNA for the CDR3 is TGTGCCAGCTCACCAAGCATAAGTGGTGAAAAACTGTTTTTT. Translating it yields CASSPSISGEKLFF.

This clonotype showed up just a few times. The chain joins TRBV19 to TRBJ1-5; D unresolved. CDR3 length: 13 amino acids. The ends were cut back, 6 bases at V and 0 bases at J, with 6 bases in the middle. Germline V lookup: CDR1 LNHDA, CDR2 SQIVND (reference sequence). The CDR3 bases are TGTGCCAGTAGGGGCTATAGCAATCAGCCCCAGCATTTT. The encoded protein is CASRGYSNQPQHF.